These 2 T cell receptor beta chains originate from one sample sequenced in a study of T-cell memory formation after mild COVID-19. TCRdb analysed the 5' RACE reads with MiXCR anew, one entry per CDR3 protein. Of around 55,000 distinct CDR3 sequences in the sample, more than 8% were seen once. Material: PBMCs or a T cell subset sorted from them (not recorded which). These receptors came from a man younger than 35 who had mild COVID-19 (a few samples of this study predate the infection). Cell type and time point are not known.

In this sample, this clonotype turned up a few times. The genes are TRBV12-3 or TRBV12-4 and TRBJ1-1; 9 nucleotides match TRBD1. The V gene end was trimmed by 6 bases and the J gene end by 3 bases; junction bases not matched to a gene: 17. The CDR3 extends over 18 amino acids. The CDR3 reads CASRPGQGFIGVDTEAFF. The CDR3 nucleotides read TGTGCCAGCAGACCGGGACAGGGATTTATTGGAGTCGACACTGAAGCTTTCTTT.

This clonotype was observed a handful of times. The chain employs TRBV5-4 and TRBJ2-3; TRBD1 matches 8 bases. The CDR3 consists of 14 residues. After removal of 4 bases from V and 2 bases from J, the junction contained 3 bases not matched to a gene. Germline V gene data show CDR1 as SGHNT and CDR2 as YYREEE (reference sequence). CDR3 coding DNA: TGTGCCAGCAGCCTGCAGGGGGCCACAGATACGCAGTATTTT. Residues: CASSLQGATDTQYF. Looking up the rest from reference TRBV5-4 and TRBJ2-3 gives the full variable domain: ETGVTQSPTHLIKTRGQQVTLRCSSQSGHNTVSWYQQALGQGPQFIFQYYREEENGRGNFPPRFSGLQFPNYSSELNVNALELDDSALYLCASSLQGATDTQYFGPGTRLTVL.